The next 13 T cell receptor beta chains were all read from a single sample in a study of control samples from healthy donors and cancer patients. The repertoire was sequenced with immunoSEQ multiplex PCR; TCRdb's copy has only in-frame clones and lacks some. The sample includes some 74,000 clones, approximately 91% seen only once; the top ten take under 7.5%. Input material: blood. These receptors originate from a woman aged 45-65 years in good health.

This chain joins TRBV18 and TRBJ2-1; no reliable D call. The CDR3 consists of 11 residues. Deletions cut 6 bases from V and 5 bases from J, with 5 bases between. The germline gives CDR1 KGHSH, CDR2 LQKENI. DNA for the CDR3: TGTGCCAGCTCCCTTAACAATGAGCAGTTCTTC. Its translation is CASSLNNEQFF.

This sequence joins TRBV6-4 and TRBJ2-2, with 7 bases that match TRBD2. Trimming took 2 bases from V and 7 from J; bases not matched to a gene: 1. CDR1 MRHNA and CDR2 SNTAGT come from the germline V gene. The CDR3 totals 13 residues. The CDR3 nucleotides read TGTGCCAGCAGTGACCAGCGGGGCGGGGAGCTGTTTTTT. Translation: CASSDQRGGELFF.

This chain joins TRBV7-9 and TRBJ2-5; 8 nucleotides match TRBD2. Looked up from germline, CDR1 is SEHNR and CDR2 is FQNEAQ (reference sequence). V trimming: 5 bases; J trimming: 4 bases; junction bases outside the gene matches: 12. There are 16 residues in the CDR3. The CDR3 DNA is TGTGCCAGCAGCCCTCCCGAAGCGGGGGCTGGAGAGACCCAGTACTTC. Residues: CASSPPEAGAGETQYF. Full variable domain (rest looked up from reference TRBV7-9 and TRBJ2-5): DTGVSQNPRHKITKRGQNVTFRCDPISEHNRLYWYRQTLGQGPEFLTYFQNEAQLEKSRLLSDRFSAERPKGSFSTLEIQRTEQGDSAMYLCASSPPEAGAGETQYFGPGTRLLVL.

The chain couples TRBV7-2 to TRBJ1-5, with 8 nucleotides matching TRBD1. After removal of 4 bases from V and 1 base from J, the junction contained 3 bases not matched to a gene. This CDR3 is built from 15 residues. In germline, CDR1 is SGHTA, CDR2 FQGNSA. CDR3 amino acids: CASSWTGNSNQPQHF. The CDR3 DNA follows: TGTGCCAGCAGCTGGACAGGGAACAGCAATCAGCCCCAGCATTTT. The variable domain in full, completed from reference TRBV7-2 and TRBJ1-5, reads GAGVSQSPSNKVTEKGKDVELRCDPISGHTALYWYRQSLGQGLEFLIYFQGNSAPDKSGLPSDRFSAERTGGSVSTLTIQRTQQEDSAVYLCASSWTGNSNQPQHFGDGTRLSIL.

The CDR3 spells CASVLLGYTDTQYF. CDR3 coding DNA: TGTGCCAGCGTCTTACTAGGGTACACAGATACGCAGTATTTT. The chain carries TRBV6-5 and TRBJ2-3; TRBD2 is a possible D gene (5 bases). Germline CDR1 MNHEY, CDR2 SVGAGI. CDR3 size: 14 residues. The ends were cut back, 8 bases at V and 2 bases at J, with 14 bases in the middle.

V gene TRBV30 combines with J gene TRBJ1-2; D is ambiguous. V lost 1 base, J lost 2 bases, and 14 bases lay in between. The CDR3 length is 15 residues. Germline V gene lookup returns CDR1 GTSNPN and CDR2 SVGIG (reference sequence). In DNA form, the CDR3 reads TGTGCCTGGAGTGCGTACGTCGCAGTCAACTATGGCTACACCTTC. This gives the protein CAWSAYVAVNYGYTF. Drawing the rest from reference TRBV30 and TRBJ1-2, the complete variable domain is SQTIHQWPATLVQPVGSPLSLECTVEGTSNPNLYWYRQAAGRGLQLLFYSVGIGQISSEVPQNLSASRPQDRQFILSSKKLLLSDSGFYLCAWSAYVAVNYGYTFGSGTRLTVV.

The chain links TRBV6-5 to TRBJ1-6; tentative D call: TRBD1 (6 bases). V was pared by 5 bases and J by 10 bases, with 9 bases between. The CDR3 loop spans 12 amino acids. In germline, CDR1 is MNHEY, CDR2 SVGAGI. CDR3 bases: TGTGCCAGCAGTCACAGGGAGTCACCCCTCCACTTT. Translation: CASSHRESPLHF.

This rearrangement joins TRBV3-1 (or the pseudogene TRBV3-2) to TRBJ2-7; no clear D gene. Germline CDR1 and CDR2: LGHDT and YNNKEL (reference sequence). The CDR3 covers 15 residues. V lost 1 base and J 0 bases, leaving 10 bases between the germline ends. This chain's CDR3 is CASSQVGSDSYEQYF. CDR3 nucleotide sequence: TGTGCCAGCAGCCAAGTTGGGTCGGACTCCTACGAGCAGTACTTC.

There are a few counts of this clone. At one of its ends the junction is not consistent with the germline gene, which may arise from a read error. The J gene is TRBJ1-6, the V gene TRBV2, with D maybe TRBD1 (6 bases). This CDR3 region has 14 residues. CDR1 is SNHLY and CDR2 is FYNNEI in the germline V gene. Here the CDR3 reads CASSESLLRGHAIF. The CDR3 DNA reads as TGTGCCAGCAGTGAATCGTTACTACGGGGACATGCAATCTTT. Complete variable domain (other parts from reference TRBV2 and TRBJ1-6): EPEVTQTPSHQVTQMGQEVILRCVPISNHLYFYWYRQILGQKVEFLVSFYNNEISEKSEIFDDQFSVERPDGSNFTLKIRSTKLEDSAMYFCASSESLLRGHAIFGNGTRLTVT.

The chain combines TRBV19 with TRBJ1-1; 9 bases are a match to TRBD1. Germline CDR1 is LNHDA and CDR2 is SQIVND (reference sequence). Trimming cost V 6 bases and J 7 bases; bases outside gene matches: 12. The CDR3 has 15 amino acids. The CDR3 sequence is CASSDPGQGKNEAFF. CDR3 DNA: TGTGCCAGTAGCGACCCCGGACAGGGGAAAAATGAAGCTTTCTTT.

This chain joins TRBV7-9 and TRBJ2-3, with D tentatively TRBD2 (6 bases). Germline CDR1 is SEHNR and CDR2 is FQNEAQ (reference sequence). The V gene lost 4 bases and the J gene lost 0 bases, with 8 bases spanning the gap. The CDR3 totals 14 residues. The CDR3 DNA sequence: TGTGCCAGCAGCTCGGGGGTCAGCACAGATACGCAGTATTTT. It encodes CASSSGVSTDTQYF.

V usage is TRBV7-9 and J usage is TRBJ1-5; D might be TRBD1 (5 bases). Germline-derived CDR1 and CDR2 are SEHNR and FQNEAQ (reference sequence). The CDR3 is made up of 13 amino acids. Trimming removed 1 base at V and 8 bases at J, with 9 bases between. The CDR3 loop reads CASSLGGREPQHF. CDR3 DNA: TGTGCCAGCAGCTTAGGGGGGAGGGAGCCCCAGCATTTT.

Of note for this clone: At one end the junction does not follow the germline gene, possibly because of a read error. The rearrangement uses TRBV11-2 and TRBJ1-1; D unresolved. Germline V CDR1 and CDR2: SGHAT, FQNNGV. The CDR3 covers 15 residues. CDR3 in amino acids: CASSLDPGGYTEVFF. DNA of the CDR3: TGTGCCAGCAGCTTAGATCCAGGAGGGTACACTGAAGTTTTCTTT.